A single TCR beta chain is shown here with its context. This sample was included in a study of blood T cells in healthy people across ages. It was with a sample-barcoded 5' primer and a J-beta primer mix that a second PCR of roughly 7 to 12 cycles was run. One entry per CDR3 protein, called by TCRdb with MiXCR from the 5' RACE reads. The sample gives more than 1,400,000 distinct CDR3 sequences, 42% of which show up once; 7.9% is in the top ten. This sequence was found in a woman younger than 30 in good health. What was sequenced was blood.

The CDR3 sequence is CSAIQGRFDEQYF. The CDR3 region has the DNA TGCAGTGCCATCCAAGGGAGGTTTGACGAGCAGTACTTC. V is TRBV20-1 and J is TRBJ2-7; possibly TRBD2 for D (6 bases). V shed 6 bases and J shed 5 bases, with 17 bases lying between them. The germline CDR1 and CDR2 sequences are DFQATT and SNEGSKA (reference sequence). The CDR3 length is 13 residues.